The entry that follows covers one TCR beta chain sequence. Its antigen is undetermined. The CDR3 has 15 amino acids. Trimming took off 3 bases at V and 10 bases at J, with 18 bases between the two ends. Per germline, CDR1 MNHNS and CDR2 SASEGT. TCRdb's table, derived via immunoSEQ multiplex PCR, lists solely in-frame clones and lacks some. This table holds fewer than 50,000 clones, over 75% found once. This sample is part of a study of graft-versus-host responses after intestinal transplantation. At the level of the study: Anti-thymocyte globulin induction, then tacrolimus and steroids for around three years, went to all recipients. Study-wide findings and caveats: GvH clones were identified in recipient marrow, with some first appearing in ileum or blood. Early post-transplant HvG declines tracked with peak circulating GvH clone levels.

The TCR comes from a human patient who received an intestinal transplant, so some T cells may come from the graft donor. The specimen was PBMCs, collected 524 days after transplant. This sequence joins TRBV6-1 and TRBJ1-4; TRBD1 is a possible D gene (6 bases). The CDR3 is CASSEPGTSGGKLFF. CDR3 DNA sequence: TGTGCCAGCAGTGAGCCCGGGACATCTGGAGGAAAACTGTTTTTT.